This is a list of T cell receptor beta chains from one sample in a study of blood T cell repertoires in COVID-19. Generated by immunoSEQ multiplex PCR, the TCRdb table keeps only in-frame clones and is missing some. The table includes 100,000 to 150,000 clones, 85% detected once. Sequenced input: peripheral blood. The origin of the receptors is an elderly man with active or convalescent COVID-19. CDR3s include the opening cysteine and the closing phenylalanine or tryptophan. The D gene is left open where the match is weak. The size of a clone is reported for some rows only, either as once, few or many, or as a class for expanded clones.

D: -; length: 15; V: TRBV5-4; size: -; J: TRBJ1-6; DNA: TGTGCCAGCAGCTTAGAGAGCTCCTATAATTCACCCCTCCACTTT; CDR3: CASSLESSYNSPLHF
D: TRBD1; length: 16; V: TRBV28; size: -; J: TRBJ1-2; DNA: TGTGCCAGCAGTTTACCCCAGACAGGGGGAAACGGCGGCTACACCTTC; CDR3: CASSLPQTGGNGGYTF
D: TRBD1; length: 14; V: TRBV29-1; size: -; J: TRBJ1-5; DNA: TGCAGCGTCGCCCCGACAGGGAGTAATCAGCCCCAGCATTTT; CDR3: CSVAPTGSNQPQHF
D: TRBD2; length: 18; V: TRBV27; size: -; J: TRBJ2-1; DNA: TGTGCCAGCAGTTTTAAGGGACTGGGACTAGCAGCCTACAATGAGCAGTTCTTC; CDR3: CASSFKGLGLAAYNEQFF
D: TRBD1; length: 14; V: TRBV27; size: -; J: TRBJ1-2; DNA: TGTGCCAGCAGTTTTAGGGGACAGGGACATGGCTACACCTTC; CDR3: CASSFRGQGHGYTF
D: TRBD1; length: 15; V: TRBV28; size: -; J: TRBJ2-4; DNA: TGTGCCAGCAGTTGGACAGGGGATGGGAGAAACATTCAGTACTTC; CDR3: CASSWTGDGRNIQYF
D: TRBD2; length: 18; V: TRBV19; size: -; J: TRBJ2-1; DNA: TGTGCCAGTAGTATAATTTTAGCGGGAGGGCCATTTCACGTTGAGCAGTTCTTC; CDR3: CASSIILAGGPFHVEQFF
D: TRBD2; length: 15; V: TRBV18; size: once; J: TRBJ2-7; DNA: TGTGCCAGCTCACCTACTAGCGTCTTAACCTACGAGCAGTACTTC; CDR3: CASSPTSVLTYEQYF
D: TRBD1; length: 15; V: TRBV30; size: few; J: TRBJ1-2; DNA: TGTGCCTGGAGTGCAACCCCAGGGGGATACTATGGCTACACCTTC; CDR3: CAWSATPGGYYGYTF
D: -; length: 12; V: TRBV3-1/TRBV3-2; size: few; J: TRBJ1-1; DNA: TGTGCCAGCAGCCTTATCGGAGGTGAAGCTTTCTTT; CDR3: CASSLIGGEAFF
D: TRBD2; length: 16; V: TRBV6-2/TRBV6-3; size: -; J: TRBJ2-3; DNA: TGTGCCAGCAGTTACTACGTGGCGGGAGGGTCAGATACGCAGTATTTT; CDR3: CASSYYVAGGSDTQYF
D: -; length: 13; V: TRBV29-1; size: -; J: TRBJ2-2; DNA: TGCAGCGTTGACAGGACGAACACCGGGGAGCTGTTTTTT; CDR3: CSVDRTNTGELFF
D: TRBD1; length: 12; V: TRBV15; size: -; J: TRBJ2-5; DNA: TGTGCCAGCCAACAGGGGAGAGGGACCCAGTACTTC; CDR3: CASQQGRGTQYF
D: TRBD1; length: 14; V: TRBV5-6; size: -; J: TRBJ1-2; DNA: TGTGCCAGCAGCCTGGACAGGGGGGGCTATGGCTACACCTTC; CDR3: CASSLDRGGYGYTF
D: -; length: 14; V: TRBV19; size: once; J: TRBJ1-5; DNA: TGTGCCAGTAGTATGGACAGCTATCATCAGCCCCAGCATTTT; CDR3: CASSMDSYHQPQHF
D: -; length: 13; V: TRBV7-3; size: once; J: TRBJ2-3; DNA: TGTGCCAGCAGCTTAGGTCGCGGAGATACGCAGTATTTT; CDR3: CASSLGRGDTQYF
D: -; length: 17; V: TRBV12-5; size: -; J: TRBJ2-4; DNA: TGTGCTAGTGGGTTCACCACAAAAAGATTAGCCAAAAACATTCAGTACTTC; CDR3: CASGFTTKRLAKNIQYF
D: TRBD1; length: 14; V: TRBV30; size: -; J: TRBJ1-4; DNA: TGTGCCTGGAGTGCCGGGACAGCTAATGAAAAACTGTTTTTT; CDR3: CAWSAGTANEKLFF
D: TRBD1; length: 15; V: TRBV27; size: -; J: TRBJ1-6; DNA: TGTGCCAGCAGTTTACTGACAGGGGTAAATTCACCCCTCCACTTT; CDR3: CASSLLTGVNSPLHF
D: -; length: 13; V: TRBV27; size: -; J: TRBJ2-5; DNA: TGTGCCAGCAGTTTAGTGGGGGCAAAGACCCAGTACTTC; CDR3: CASSLVGAKTQYF
D: -; length: 16; V: TRBV2; size: -; J: TRBJ2-1; DNA: TGTGCCAGCAGTTTTGGACTACCCCGCGCCGGCAATGAGCAGTTCTTC; CDR3: CASSFGLPRAGNEQFF
D: TRBD1; length: 12; V: TRBV19; size: -; J: TRBJ1-2; DNA: TGTGCCAGTAGTATGACAGGGTATGGCTACACCTTC; CDR3: CASSMTGYGYTF
D: -; length: 13; V: TRBV3-1/TRBV3-2; size: -; J: TRBJ2-3; DNA: TGTGCCAGCAGCCCCTTAAACACAGATACGCAGTATTTT; CDR3: CASSPLNTDTQYF
D: TRBD1; length: 13; V: TRBV6-5; size: -; J: TRBJ2-7; DNA: TGTGCCATACGACAGGGGGGGACCTACGAGCAGTACTTC; CDR3: CAIRQGGTYEQYF
D: -; length: 15; V: TRBV5-1; size: -; J: TRBJ2-6; DNA: TGCGCCAGCAGCTTAGGGGACTCTGGGGCCAACGTCCTGACTTTC; CDR3: CASSLGDSGANVLTF
D: -; length: 18; V: TRBV4-2; size: -; J: TRBJ2-7; DNA: TGTGCCAGCAGCCAAGAAGGATTCGGCGGGGCCGTCCCCTACGAGCAGTACTTC; CDR3: CASSQEGFGGAVPYEQYF
D: TRBD1; length: 14; V: TRBV5-1; size: -; J: TRBJ1-3; DNA: TGCGCCAGCAGCCCGACAGGGGGCGGATACACCATATATTTT; CDR3: CASSPTGGGYTIYF
D: -; length: 14; V: TRBV4-1; size: -; J: TRBJ1-6; DNA: TGCGCCAGCAGCCCTACTACGGCAACTTCACCCCTCCACTTT; CDR3: CASSPTTATSPLHF
D: TRBD1; length: 17; V: TRBV5-6; size: -; J: TRBJ1-6; DNA: TGTGCCAGCAGCAAGGGGACAGTGGCTCTTCTAAATTCACCCCTCCACTTT; CDR3: CASSKGTVALLNSPLHF
D: -; length: 15; V: TRBV3-1/TRBV3-2; size: -; J: TRBJ2-1; DNA: TGTGCCAGCAGCCAAGTCCATACGGGAGCCGATGAGCAGTTCTTC; CDR3: CASSQVHTGADEQFF
D: -; length: 15; V: TRBV19; size: -; J: TRBJ2-5; DNA: TGTGCCAGTAGCCCTAAGACATATATGGGAGAGACCCAGTACTTC; CDR3: CASSPKTYMGETQYF
D: -; length: 12; V: TRBV20-1; size: few; J: TRBJ1-2; DNA: TGCAGTGCTAGTTGGCAGTACTATGGCTACACCTTC; CDR3: CSASWQYYGYTF
D: TRBD2; length: 16; V: TRBV9; size: -; J: TRBJ2-3; DNA: TGTGCCAGCAGCGCCTACGGCGGGAGGGCCGAGGATACGCAGTATTTT; CDR3: CASSAYGGRAEDTQYF
D: -; length: 11; V: TRBV7-9; size: -; J: TRBJ1-1; DNA: TGTGCCAGCAGCGTAATAGAGGAAGCTTTCTTT; CDR3: CASSVIEEAFF
D: TRBD1; length: 15; V: TRBV23-1; size: once; J: TRBJ2-7; DNA: TGCGCCAGCAGTCAATCGAGGACAGGCTCCTACGAGCAGTACTTC; CDR3: CASSQSRTGSYEQYF
D: TRBD1; length: 19; V: TRBV6-1; size: -; J: TRBJ2-1; DNA: TGTGCCAGCAGTGAATCCCTAGGACAGGGGAGTTCCTATTTCGATGAGCAGTTCTTC; CDR3: CASSESLGQGSSYFDEQFF
D: TRBD2; length: 18; V: TRBV5-8; size: -; J: TRBJ2-3; DNA: TGTGCCAGCAGCTTTTATTTCGGGACTAGCATTGGACCAGATACGCAGTATTTT; CDR3: CASSFYFGTSIGPDTQYF
D: TRBD2; length: 15; V: TRBV10-2; size: -; J: TRBJ2-7; DNA: TGCGCCAGCAGTGAGTCTAGCGGGGGAGTCGGCGAGCAGTACTTC; CDR3: CASSESSGGVGEQYF
D: -; length: 15; V: TRBV9; size: -; J: TRBJ2-2; DNA: TGTGCCAGCAGCCTATCAGGGGGGCGGGCCGGGGAGCTGTTTTTT; CDR3: CASSLSGGRAGELFF
D: TRBD2; length: 15; V: TRBV14; size: -; J: TRBJ2-2; DNA: TGTGCCAGCAGCCAAGCGGGAGGTGAGACCGGGGAGCTGTTTTTT; CDR3: CASSQAGGETGELFF
D: -; length: 16; V: TRBV7-3; size: -; J: TRBJ2-1; DNA: TGTGCCAGCAGCCCGACACAGGCGAGCTCCTACAATGAGCAGTTCTTC; CDR3: CASSPTQASSYNEQFF
D: TRBD2; length: 16; V: TRBV5-1; size: -; J: TRBJ2-3; DNA: TGCGCCAGCACGAGGGACCATGGCGGGGGGGCAGATACGCAGTATTTT; CDR3: CASTRDHGGGADTQYF
D: TRBD1; length: 15; V: TRBV6-5; size: -; J: TRBJ2-1; DNA: TGTGCCAGCAGGACGGACAGGGATAGACACAATGAGCAGTTCTTC; CDR3: CASRTDRDRHNEQFF
D: -; length: 12; V: TRBV4-2; size: -; J: TRBJ1-1; DNA: TGTGCCAGCAGCCAGCGTGGTTCTGAAGCTTTCTTT; CDR3: CASSQRGSEAFF
D: -; length: 16; V: TRBV7-6; size: few; J: TRBJ1-6; DNA: TGTGCCAGCAGCTCCGCAACGAGGAACTATAATTCACCCCTCCACTTT; CDR3: CASSSATRNYNSPLHF
D: -; length: 14; V: TRBV5-1; size: -; J: TRBJ2-2; DNA: TGCGCCAGCAGCCCCGGGGGTAACACCGGGGAGCTGTTTTTT; CDR3: CASSPGGNTGELFF
D: -; length: 15; V: TRBV21-1; size: -; J: TRBJ2-7; DNA: TGTGCCAGCAGCAAAGTGGAGACAGGGGGCTTAGAGCAGTACTTC; CDR3: CASSKVETGGLEQYF
D: TRBD2; length: 16; V: TRBV28; size: -; J: TRBJ2-7; DNA: TGTGCCAGCAGTTTAGAGGGCGGGGGGAGCTCCTACGAGCAGTACTTC; CDR3: CASSLEGGGSSYEQYF
D: -; length: 16; V: TRBV5-4; size: -; J: TRBJ2-4; DNA: TGTGCCAGCAGCTCGGACAACTCTCCTCTGGGAAACATTCAGTACTTC; CDR3: CASSSDNSPLGNIQYF
D: -; length: 14; V: TRBV19; size: -; J: TRBJ1-6; DNA: TGTGCCAGTAGTATAGTGGCAGGGGATTCCAACCTCCACTTT; CDR3: CASSIVAGDSNLHF
D: TRBD1; length: 15; V: TRBV7-2; size: once; J: TRBJ2-5; DNA: TGTGCCAGCAGCTTAGGACAGGGGGTAAGAGAGACCCAGTACTTC; CDR3: CASSLGQGVRETQYF
D: TRBD1; length: 13; V: TRBV28; size: -; J: TRBJ2-5; DNA: TGTGCCAGTTATCGGGGACAGCAAGAGACCCAGTACTTC; CDR3: CASYRGQQETQYF
D: TRBD1; length: 14; V: TRBV25-1; size: -; J: TRBJ1-6; DNA: TGTGCCAGCAGTGTGGGACAGTGGAATTCACCCCTCCACTTT; CDR3: CASSVGQWNSPLHF
D: -; length: 15; V: TRBV6-6; size: -; J: TRBJ1-4; DNA: TGTGCCAGCAGTCGGGTCAGCGCCCATAATGAAAAACTGTTTTTT; CDR3: CASSRVSAHNEKLFF
D: -; length: 14; V: TRBV28; size: -; J: TRBJ2-7; DNA: TGTGCCAGCAGTTTCCGGGACAACTCCTACGAGCAGTACTTC; CDR3: CASSFRDNSYEQYF